This TCR beta chain appears in the sequencing data of a study of T cells in narcolepsy. General study results and limits: Reportedly, autoreactive clonotypes were serially detected in patients' blood but not controls'.

With respect to this clone: Its antigen is unknown.

Sequenced by immunoSEQ multiplex PCR; TCRdb stores in-frame clones only, minus some. This table holds some 34,000 clones, about 80% found once. CDR1 and CDR2 (germline): MNHNS, SASEGT. Trimming cost V 6 bases and J 1 base, with 12 bases left between them. The CDR3 length is 14 residues. Specimen: memory (CD45RA-) CD4+ T cells from blood. This receptor was taken from a human donor in good health. The V and J genes are TRBV6-1 and TRBJ1-1, with unresolved D. The CDR3 spells CASRRTAGNTEAFF. DNA for the CDR3: TGTGCCAGCAGGCGTACAGCTGGGAACACTGAAGCTTTCTTT.